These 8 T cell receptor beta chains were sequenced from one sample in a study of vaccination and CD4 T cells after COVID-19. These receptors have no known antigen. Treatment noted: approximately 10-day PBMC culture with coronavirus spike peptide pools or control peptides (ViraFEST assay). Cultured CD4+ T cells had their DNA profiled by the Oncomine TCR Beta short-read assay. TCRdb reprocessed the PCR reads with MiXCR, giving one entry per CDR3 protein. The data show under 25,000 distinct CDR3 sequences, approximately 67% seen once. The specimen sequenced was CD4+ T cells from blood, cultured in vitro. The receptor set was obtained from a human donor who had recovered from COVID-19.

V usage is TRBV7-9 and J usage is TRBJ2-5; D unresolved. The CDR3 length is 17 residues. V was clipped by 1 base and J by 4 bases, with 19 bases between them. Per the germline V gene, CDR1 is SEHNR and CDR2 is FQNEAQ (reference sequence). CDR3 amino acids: CASSLGSPIVTRETQYF. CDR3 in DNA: TGTGCCAGCAGCTTAGGGAGCCCGATAGTAACTCGAGAGACCCAGTACTTC.

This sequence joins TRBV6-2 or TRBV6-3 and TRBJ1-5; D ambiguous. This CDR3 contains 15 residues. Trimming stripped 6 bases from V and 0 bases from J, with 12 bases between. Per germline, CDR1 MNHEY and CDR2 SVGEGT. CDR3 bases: TGTGCCAGCAGCCTCGGACGGAGTAGCAATCAGCCCCAGCATTTT. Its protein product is CASSLGRSSNQPQHF.

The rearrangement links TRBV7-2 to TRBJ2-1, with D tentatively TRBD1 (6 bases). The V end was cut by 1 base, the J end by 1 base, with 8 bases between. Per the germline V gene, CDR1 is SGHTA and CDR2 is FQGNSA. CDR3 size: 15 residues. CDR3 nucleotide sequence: TGTGCCAGCAGCTTAGTAAGGGGGTCCTACAATGAGCAGTTCTTC. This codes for CASSLVRGSYNEQFF.

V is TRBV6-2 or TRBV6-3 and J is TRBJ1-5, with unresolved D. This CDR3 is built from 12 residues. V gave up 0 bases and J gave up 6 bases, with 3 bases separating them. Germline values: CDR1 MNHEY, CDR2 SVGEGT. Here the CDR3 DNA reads TGTGCCAGCAGTTACTCGGTTCAGCCCCAGCATTTT. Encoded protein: CASSYSVQPQHF.

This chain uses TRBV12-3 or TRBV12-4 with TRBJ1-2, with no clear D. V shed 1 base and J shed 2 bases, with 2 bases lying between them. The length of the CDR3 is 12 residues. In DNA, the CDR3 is TGTGCCAGCAGTTTAGGGAACTATGGCTACACCTTC. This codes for CASSLGNYGYTF.

As DNA, the CDR3 is TGTGCCAGCAGCTCCCCCTTGCTCCAAAGGAAAGAGACCCAGTACTTC. Its translation is CASSSPLLQRKETQYF. This rearrangement joins TRBV7-8 to TRBJ2-5; D gene unclear. V was trimmed by 4 bases and J by 3 bases, leaving 18 bases between them. The CDR3 is 16 amino acids. Germline V lookup: CDR1 SGHVS, CDR2 FQNEAQ.

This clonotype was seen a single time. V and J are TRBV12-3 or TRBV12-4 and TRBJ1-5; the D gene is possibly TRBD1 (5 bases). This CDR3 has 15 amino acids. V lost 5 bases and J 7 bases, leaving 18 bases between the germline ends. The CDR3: CASSPLRVKGQPQHF. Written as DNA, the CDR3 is TGTGCCAGCAGTCCCCTCAGGGTTAAAGGACAGCCCCAGCATTTT.

CDR3 protein: CASSLGSWATVSTDTQYF. DNA for the CDR3: TGTGCCAGCAGCTTAGGATCTTGGGCCACGGTTAGCACAGATACGCAGTATTTT. V gene TRBV11-2 combines with J gene TRBJ2-3; D is unresolved. The CDR3 has 18 amino acids. V was trimmed by 1 base and J by 0 bases, leaving 17 bases between them. Per the germline V gene, CDR1 is SGHAT and CDR2 is FQNNGV.